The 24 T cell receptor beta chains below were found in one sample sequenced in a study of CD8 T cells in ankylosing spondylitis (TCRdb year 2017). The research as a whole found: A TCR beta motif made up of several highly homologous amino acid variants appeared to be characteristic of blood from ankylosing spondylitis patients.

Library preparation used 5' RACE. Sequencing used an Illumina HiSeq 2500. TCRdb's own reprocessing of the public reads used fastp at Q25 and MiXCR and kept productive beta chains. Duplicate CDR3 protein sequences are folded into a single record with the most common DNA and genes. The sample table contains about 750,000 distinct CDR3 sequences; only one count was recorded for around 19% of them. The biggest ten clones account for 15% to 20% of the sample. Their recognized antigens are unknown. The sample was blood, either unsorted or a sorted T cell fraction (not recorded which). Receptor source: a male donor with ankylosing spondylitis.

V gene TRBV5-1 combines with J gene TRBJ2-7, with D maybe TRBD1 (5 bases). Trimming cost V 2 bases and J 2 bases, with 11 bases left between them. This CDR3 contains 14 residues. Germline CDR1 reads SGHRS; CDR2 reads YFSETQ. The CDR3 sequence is CASSFGAYAYEQYF. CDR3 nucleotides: TGCGCCAGCAGCTTTGGGGCCTACGCCTACGAGCAGTACTTC.

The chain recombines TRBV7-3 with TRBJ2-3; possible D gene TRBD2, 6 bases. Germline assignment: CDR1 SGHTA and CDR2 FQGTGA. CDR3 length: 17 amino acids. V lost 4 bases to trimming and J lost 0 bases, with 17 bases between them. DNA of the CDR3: TGTGCCAGCAGCTCTCAGCCGGGACTCTCTAGCACAGATACGCAGTATTTT. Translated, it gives CASSSQPGLSSTDTQYF.

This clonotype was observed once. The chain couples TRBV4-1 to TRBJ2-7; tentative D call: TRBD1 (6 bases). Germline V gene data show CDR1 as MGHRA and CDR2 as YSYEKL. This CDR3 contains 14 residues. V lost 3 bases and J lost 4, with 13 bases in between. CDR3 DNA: TGCGCCAGCAGCCAGCGGACAGAGGCTTACGAGCAGTACTTC. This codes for CASSQRTEAYEQYF.

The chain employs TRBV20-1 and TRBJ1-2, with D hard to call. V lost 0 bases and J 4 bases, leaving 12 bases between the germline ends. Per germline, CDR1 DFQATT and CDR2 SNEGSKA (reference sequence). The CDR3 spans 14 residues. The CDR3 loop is CSARDLEGIYGYTF. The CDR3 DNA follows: TGCAGTGCTAGAGATTTAGAAGGGATCTATGGCTACACCTTC.

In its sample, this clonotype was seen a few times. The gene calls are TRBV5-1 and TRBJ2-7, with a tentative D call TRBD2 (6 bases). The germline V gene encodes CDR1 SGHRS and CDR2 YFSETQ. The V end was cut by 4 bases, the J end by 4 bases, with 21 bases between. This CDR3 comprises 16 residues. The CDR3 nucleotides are TGCGCCAGCAGCCCGAGGAGCGGAGGGAATGCATACGAGCAGTACTTC. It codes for CASSPRSGGNAYEQYF.

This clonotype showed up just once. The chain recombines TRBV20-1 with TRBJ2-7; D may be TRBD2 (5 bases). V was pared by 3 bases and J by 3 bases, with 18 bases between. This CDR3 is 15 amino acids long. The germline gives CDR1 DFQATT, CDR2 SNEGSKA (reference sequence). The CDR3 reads CSARPPGSGGYEQYF. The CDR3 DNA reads TGCAGTGCTAGGCCTCCGGGCTCCGGAGGCTACGAGCAGTACTTC.

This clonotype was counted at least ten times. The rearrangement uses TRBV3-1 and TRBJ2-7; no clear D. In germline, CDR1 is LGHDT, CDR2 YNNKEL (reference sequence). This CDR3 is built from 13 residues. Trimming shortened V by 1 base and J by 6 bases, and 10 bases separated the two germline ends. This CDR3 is CASSQGIAGEQYF. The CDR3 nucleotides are TGTGCCAGCAGCCAAGGGATAGCCGGCGAGCAGTACTTC.

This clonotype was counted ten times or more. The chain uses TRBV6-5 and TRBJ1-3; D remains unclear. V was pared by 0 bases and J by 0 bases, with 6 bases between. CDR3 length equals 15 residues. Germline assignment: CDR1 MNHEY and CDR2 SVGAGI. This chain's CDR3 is CASSYSLSSGNTIYF. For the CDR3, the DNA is TGTGCCAGCAGTTACTCGTTGAGCTCTGGAAACACCATATATTTT.

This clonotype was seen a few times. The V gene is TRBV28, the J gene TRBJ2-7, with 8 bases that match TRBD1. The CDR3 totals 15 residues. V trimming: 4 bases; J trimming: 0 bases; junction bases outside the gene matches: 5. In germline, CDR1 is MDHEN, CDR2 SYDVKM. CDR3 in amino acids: CASSSGQASSYEQYF. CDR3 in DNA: TGTGCCAGCAGTTCGGGACAGGCTAGCTCCTACGAGCAGTACTTC.

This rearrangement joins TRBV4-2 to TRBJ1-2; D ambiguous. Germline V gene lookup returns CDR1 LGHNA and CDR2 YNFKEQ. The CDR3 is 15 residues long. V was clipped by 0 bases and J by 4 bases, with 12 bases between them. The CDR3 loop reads CASSQDAATFYGYTF. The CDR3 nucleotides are TGTGCCAGCAGCCAAGATGCTGCGACCTTCTATGGCTACACCTTC.

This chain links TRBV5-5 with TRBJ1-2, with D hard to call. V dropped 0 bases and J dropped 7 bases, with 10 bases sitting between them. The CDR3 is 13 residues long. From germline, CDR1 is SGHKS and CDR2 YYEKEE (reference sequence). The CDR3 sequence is CASSLEVKLGYTF. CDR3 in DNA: TGTGCCAGCAGCTTGGAGGTGAAACTTGGCTACACCTTC.

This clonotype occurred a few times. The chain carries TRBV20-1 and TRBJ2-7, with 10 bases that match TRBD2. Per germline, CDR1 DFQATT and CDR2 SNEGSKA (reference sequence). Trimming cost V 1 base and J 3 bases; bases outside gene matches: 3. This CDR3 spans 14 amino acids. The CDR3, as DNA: TGCAGTGCTAGAGTCACTAGCGGGGTCTACGAGCAGTACTTC. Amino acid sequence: CSARVTSGVYEQYF.

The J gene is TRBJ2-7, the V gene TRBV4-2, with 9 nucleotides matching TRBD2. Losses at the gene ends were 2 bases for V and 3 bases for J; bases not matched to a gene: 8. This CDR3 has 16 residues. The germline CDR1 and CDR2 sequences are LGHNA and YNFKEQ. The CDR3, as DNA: TGTGCCAGCAGCCAAAAACTTTTTAGCGGGAGCTACGAGCAGTACTTC. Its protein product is CASSQKLFSGSYEQYF.

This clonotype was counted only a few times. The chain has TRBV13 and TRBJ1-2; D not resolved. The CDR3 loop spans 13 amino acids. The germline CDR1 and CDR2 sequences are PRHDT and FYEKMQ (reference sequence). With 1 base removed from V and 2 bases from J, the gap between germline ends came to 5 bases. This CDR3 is CASSLDLNYGYTF. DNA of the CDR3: TGTGCCAGCAGCTTAGATCTAAACTATGGCTACACCTTC.

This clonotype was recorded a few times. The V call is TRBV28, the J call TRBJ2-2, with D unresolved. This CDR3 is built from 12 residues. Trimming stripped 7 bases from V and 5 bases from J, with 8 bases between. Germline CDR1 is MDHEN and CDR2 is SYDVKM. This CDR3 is CASNLQTGELFF. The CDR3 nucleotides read TGTGCCAGCAATCTCCAGACCGGGGAGCTGTTTTTT. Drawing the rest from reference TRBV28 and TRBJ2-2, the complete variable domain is DVKVTQSSRYLVKRTGEKVFLECVQDMDHENMFWYRQDPGLGLRLIYFSYDVKMKEKGDIPEGYSVSREKKERFSLILESASTNQTSMYLCASNLQTGELFFGEGSRLTVL.

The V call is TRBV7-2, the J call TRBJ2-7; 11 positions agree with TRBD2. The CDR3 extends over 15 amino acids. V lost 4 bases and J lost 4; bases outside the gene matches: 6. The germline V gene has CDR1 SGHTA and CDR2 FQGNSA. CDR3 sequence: CASSWRLAGLYEQYF. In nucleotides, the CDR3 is TGTGCCAGCAGCTGGCGACTAGCGGGGTTATACGAGCAGTACTTC.

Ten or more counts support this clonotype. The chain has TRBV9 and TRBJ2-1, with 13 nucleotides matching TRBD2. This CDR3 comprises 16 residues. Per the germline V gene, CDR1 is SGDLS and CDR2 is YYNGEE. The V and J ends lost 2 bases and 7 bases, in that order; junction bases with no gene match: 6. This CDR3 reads CASSVRTSGRGNEQFF. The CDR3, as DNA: TGTGCCAGCAGCGTTCGGACTAGCGGGAGAGGAAATGAGCAGTTCTTC.

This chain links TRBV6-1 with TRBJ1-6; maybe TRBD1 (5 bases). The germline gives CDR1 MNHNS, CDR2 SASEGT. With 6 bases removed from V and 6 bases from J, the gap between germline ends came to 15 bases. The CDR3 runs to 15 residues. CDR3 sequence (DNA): TGTGCCAGCAGAGGCAGGGTATTTGGTAATTCACCCCTCCACTTT. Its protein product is CASRGRVFGNSPLHF.

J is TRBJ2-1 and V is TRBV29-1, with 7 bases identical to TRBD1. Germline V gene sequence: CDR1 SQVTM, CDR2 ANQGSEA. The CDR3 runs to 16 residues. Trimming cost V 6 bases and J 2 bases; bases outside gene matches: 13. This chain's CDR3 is CSVLTIGDRAYNEQFF. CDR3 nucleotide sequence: TGCAGCGTCCTCACGATCGGCGACAGGGCCTACAATGAGCAGTTCTTC.

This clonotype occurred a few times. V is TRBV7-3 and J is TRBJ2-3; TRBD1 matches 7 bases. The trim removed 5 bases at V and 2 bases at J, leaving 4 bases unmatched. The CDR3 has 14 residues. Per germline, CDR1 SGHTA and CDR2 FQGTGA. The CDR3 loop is CASSPTGATDTQYF. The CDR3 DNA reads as TGTGCCAGCAGCCCAACAGGGGCCACAGATACGCAGTATTTT.

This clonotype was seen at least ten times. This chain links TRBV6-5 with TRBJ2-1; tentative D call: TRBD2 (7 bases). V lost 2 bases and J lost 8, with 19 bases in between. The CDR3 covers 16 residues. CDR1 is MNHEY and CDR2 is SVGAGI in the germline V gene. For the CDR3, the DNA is TGTGCCAGCAGTTACCCCGCCCGGGGGGCGATTTATGAGCAGTTCTTC. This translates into CASSYPARGAIYEQFF.

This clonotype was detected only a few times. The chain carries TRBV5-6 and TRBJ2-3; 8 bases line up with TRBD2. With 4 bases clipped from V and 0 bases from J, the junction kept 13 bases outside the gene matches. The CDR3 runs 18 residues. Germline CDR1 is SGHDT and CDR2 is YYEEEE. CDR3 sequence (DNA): TGTGCCAGCAGCCACCACCCTTTAAGCGGGGGCAGCACAGATACGCAGTATTTT. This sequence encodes CASSHHPLSGGSTDTQYF.

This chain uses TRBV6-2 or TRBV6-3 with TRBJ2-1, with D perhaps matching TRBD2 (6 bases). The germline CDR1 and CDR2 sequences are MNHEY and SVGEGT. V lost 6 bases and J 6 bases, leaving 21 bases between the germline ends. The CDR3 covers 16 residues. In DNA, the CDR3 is TGTGCCAGCAGCTACGACCCGGGGACTTCATTCAATGAGCAGTTCTTC. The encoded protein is CASSYDPGTSFNEQFF.

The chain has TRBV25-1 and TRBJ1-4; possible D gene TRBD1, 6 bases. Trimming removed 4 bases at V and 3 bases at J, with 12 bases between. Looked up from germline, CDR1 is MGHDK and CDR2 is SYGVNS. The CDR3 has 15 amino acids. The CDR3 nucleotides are TGTGCCAGCAGTGTGTGGTGGGGGCCTAATGAAAAACTGTTTTTT. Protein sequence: CASSVWWGPNEKLFF.